A selection of T cell receptor beta chains follows, all from one sample in a study of response to subunit inactivated influenza vaccine. One entry per CDR3 protein results from TCRdb running MiXCR on the RT-PCR reads. This sample has hundreds of thousands of distinct CDR3 sequences, with less than 20% found just once. The sample was PBMCs from blood, taken 11 to 12 days after vaccination. These receptors all stem from a man between 45 and 60 years old who received an inactivated influenza vaccine. CDR3s include the opening cysteine and the closing phenylalanine or tryptophan. Fields, in order: V gene, J gene, D gene, clone size, CDR3 DNA, CDR3 protein. The D gene is left open where the match is weak. Size tells how often a clone was seen (once, few, many) or the class of an expanded clone, and some rows leave it out.

V: TRBV28
J: TRBJ2-4
D: TRBD1
size: many
DNA: TGTGCCAGCAGTTTATCTTGGGGACAGATAGCCAAAAACATTCAGTACTTC
CDR3: CASSLSWGQIAKNIQYF

V: TRBV7-8
J: TRBJ1-1
D: NA
size: few
DNA: TGTGCCAGCAGCTTAAGCAGGGGAGTACGATGGACTGAAGCTTTCTTT
CDR3: CASSLSRGVRWTEAFF

V: TRBV20-1
J: TRBJ1-1
D: NA
size: few
DNA: TGCAGTGCTAGAGGGGGGTTAGGGAATATTGAAGCTTTCTTT
CDR3: CSARGGLGNIEAFF

V: TRBV6-5
J: TRBJ1-1
D: NA
size: NA
DNA: TGTGCCAGCAGTTACTCAGGGTTCGCTGAAGCTTTCTTT
CDR3: CASSYSGFAEAFF

V: TRBV5-1
J: TRBJ2-2
D: TRBD1
size: NA
DNA: TGCGCCAGCAGCTGGACAGGGCCCGGGGAGCTGTTTTTT
CDR3: CASSWTGPGELFF

V: TRBV7-2
J: TRBJ1-5
D: NA
size: NA
DNA: TGTGCCAGCAGCTCGGGGCCCGCGCAGCCCCAGCATTTT
CDR3: CASSSGPAQPQHF

V: TRBV21-1
J: TRBJ2-1
D: NA
size: few
DNA: TGTGCCAGCAGCAAACCCTACAGGGGGCGAGGCAATGAGCAGTTCTTC
CDR3: CASSKPYRGRGNEQFF

V: TRBV4-2
J: TRBJ2-3
D: NA
size: few
DNA: TGTGCCAGCAGCCAAGCGGGGTGGACCCCAGATACGCAGTATTTT
CDR3: CASSQAGWTPDTQYF

V: TRBV18
J: TRBJ2-2
D: NA
size: NA
DNA: TGTGCCAGCTCACCACCGCTCTTTGGGGCATCACGGGAGCTGTTTTTT
CDR3: CASSPPLFGASRELFF

V: TRBV20-1
J: TRBJ1-6
D: TRBD1
size: NA
DNA: TGCAGTGCTCCACAGGGGCTTGGTAATTCACCCCTCCACTTT
CDR3: CSAPQGLGNSPLHF

V: TRBV5-1
J: TRBJ1-2
D: NA
size: NA
DNA: TGCGCCAGCAGCTCGGATGGCGATCCAAACTATGGCTACACCTTC
CDR3: CASSSDGDPNYGYTF

V: TRBV28
J: TRBJ2-5
D: NA
size: NA
DNA: TGTGCCAGCAGTTTTGGGGACGAGACCCAGTACTTC
CDR3: CASSFGDETQYF

V: TRBV6-6
J: TRBJ2-7
D: NA
size: few
DNA: TGTGCGCATGGGGAGTTTTCCTACGAGCAGTACTTC
CDR3: CAHGEFSYEQYF

V: TRBV20-1
J: TRBJ1-2
D: NA
size: NA
DNA: TGCAGTGCGCGAACCGGGACATCCTACTATGGCTACACCTTC
CDR3: CSARTGTSYYGYTF

V: TRBV4-2
J: TRBJ1-6
D: NA
size: NA
DNA: TGTGCCAGCAGCCAAGATCCCCTGCTTCAGGGCTCCTATAATTCACCCCTCCACTTT
CDR3: CASSQDPLLQGSYNSPLHF

V: TRBV6-5
J: TRBJ2-1
D: NA
size: NA
DNA: TGTGCCAGCAGTTACCAATCTAGCGTCTCCTACAATGAGCAGTTCTTC
CDR3: CASSYQSSVSYNEQFF

V: TRBV9
J: TRBJ2-5
D: TRBD2
size: NA
DNA: TGTGCCAGCAGCGTCATAGCGGGAGAACAAGAGACCCAGTACTTC
CDR3: CASSVIAGEQETQYF

V: TRBV5-1
J: TRBJ2-2
D: NA
size: NA
DNA: TGCGCCAGCTATAACCTCACAGGGAAATCCGGGGAGCTGTTTTTT
CDR3: CASYNLTGKSGELFF

V: TRBV12-3/TRBV12-4
J: TRBJ2-5
D: NA
size: many
DNA: TGTGCCAGCAGTCCAACTCGAATGGAGACCCAGTACTTC
CDR3: CASSPTRMETQYF

V: TRBV12-3/TRBV12-4
J: TRBJ2-2
D: NA
size: NA
DNA: TGTGCCAGCAGTTTTTTCATAGCAGGCACCGGGGAGCTGTTTTTT
CDR3: CASSFFIAGTGELFF

V: TRBV5-6
J: TRBJ1-2
D: NA
size: NA
DNA: TGTGCCAGCAGCTTGATGGGGATTGCTAACTATGGCTACACCTTC
CDR3: CASSLMGIANYGYTF

V: TRBV10-3
J: TRBJ2-7
D: NA
size: NA
DNA: TGTGCCATCAGGGAATCCTACGAGCAGTACTTC
CDR3: CAIRESYEQYF

V: TRBV29-1
J: TRBJ1-2
D: TRBD1
size: NA
DNA: TGCACCGTAGGGACAGGGGGCCTAGGAGGCTACACCTTC
CDR3: CTVGTGGLGGYTF

V: TRBV29-1
J: TRBJ2-1
D: NA
size: NA
DNA: TGCAGCCACACACCGCAGGGGACCTACAATGAGCAGTTCTTC
CDR3: CSHTPQGTYNEQFF

V: TRBV5-5
J: TRBJ2-2
D: TRBD1
size: many
DNA: TGTGCCAGCAGAGGGACAGGGCAGAACACCGGGGAGCTGTTTTTT
CDR3: CASRGTGQNTGELFF

V: TRBV12-5
J: TRBJ2-3
D: NA
size: NA
DNA: TGTGCTAGTGGTCCTTCCTCGGGAGTTTTCACTAGCACAGATACGCAGTATTTT
CDR3: CASGPSSGVFTSTDTQYF

V: TRBV28
J: TRBJ2-3
D: NA
size: NA
DNA: TGTGCCAGCAGTCTCCCATTCATTAGCACAGATACGCAGTATTTT
CDR3: CASSLPFISTDTQYF

V: TRBV6-5
J: TRBJ2-3
D: TRBD2
size: few
DNA: TGTGCCAGCAGTTACTCGAGTCCGGGGGGGCGGACAGATACGCAGTATTTT
CDR3: CASSYSSPGGRTDTQYF

V: TRBV11-2
J: TRBJ1-1
D: NA
size: NA
DNA: TGTGCCAGCAGTGAATTAGTGAACACTGAAGCTTTCTTT
CDR3: CASSELVNTEAFF

V: TRBV29-1
J: TRBJ2-1
D: NA
size: few
DNA: TGCAGCGTTGAGGGAGAGACCTACAATGAGCAGTTCTTC
CDR3: CSVEGETYNEQFF

V: TRBV10-3
J: TRBJ1-2
D: TRBD1
size: NA
DNA: TGTGCCATCCTTGGGACAGGGAGAAACTATGGCTACACCTTC
CDR3: CAILGTGRNYGYTF

V: TRBV7-8
J: TRBJ1-4
D: NA
size: NA
DNA: TGTGCCAGCAGCTTAGTTGGGGCGGGGGGTGAAAAACTGTTTTTT
CDR3: CASSLVGAGGEKLFF

V: TRBV2
J: TRBJ2-3
D: NA
size: NA
DNA: TGTGCCAGCAGTGCAGACAGCAACCTTAGCACAGATACGCAGTATTTT
CDR3: CASSADSNLSTDTQYF

V: TRBV28
J: TRBJ1-2
D: TRBD1
size: many
DNA: TGTGCCAGCAGTTTTACTACAGGGGGCTTCTATGGCTACACCTTC
CDR3: CASSFTTGGFYGYTF

V: TRBV3-1
J: TRBJ1-6
D: NA
size: NA
DNA: TGTGCCAGCAGCCAAGCGGAATCACCCCTCCACTTT
CDR3: CASSQAESPLHF

V: TRBV6-2/TRBV6-3
J: TRBJ2-2
D: TRBD2
size: NA
DNA: TGTGCCAGCAGTTACTCGATAGGGAGGGCGGACACCGGGGAGCTGTTTTTT
CDR3: CASSYSIGRADTGELFF

V: TRBV24-1
J: TRBJ2-3
D: TRBD2
size: NA
DNA: TGTGCCACCAGTGACCCAGGTAGCGGGGTTGATACGCAGTATTTT
CDR3: CATSDPGSGVDTQYF

V: TRBV6-2/TRBV6-3
J: TRBJ2-3
D: TRBD1
size: NA
DNA: TGTGCCAGCAGAACGGACAGGATAATCACAGATACGCAGTATTTT
CDR3: CASRTDRIITDTQYF

V: TRBV5-1
J: TRBJ1-6
D: NA
size: many
DNA: TGCGCCAGCAGCTTGGGTCAGGAACCACCCCTCCACTTT
CDR3: CASSLGQEPPLHF

V: TRBV28
J: TRBJ2-5
D: TRBD2
size: few
DNA: TGTGCCAGCAGTTTGACTAGCAGGCGGACCCAGTACTTC
CDR3: CASSLTSRRTQYF

V: TRBV28
J: TRBJ2-7
D: NA
size: NA
DNA: TGTGCCAGCAGGAGCAGGGAATACGAGCAGTACTTC
CDR3: CASRSREYEQYF

V: TRBV20-1
J: TRBJ2-7
D: TRBD2
size: few
DNA: TGCAGTGCCCTTACTAGCGGCTTCTCCTACGAGCAGTACTTC
CDR3: CSALTSGFSYEQYF

V: TRBV11-2
J: TRBJ2-2
D: TRBD2
size: NA
DNA: TGTGCCAGCAGCTTAGGCGGGGGGGGGAACACCGGGGAGCTGTTTTTT
CDR3: CASSLGGGGNTGELFF